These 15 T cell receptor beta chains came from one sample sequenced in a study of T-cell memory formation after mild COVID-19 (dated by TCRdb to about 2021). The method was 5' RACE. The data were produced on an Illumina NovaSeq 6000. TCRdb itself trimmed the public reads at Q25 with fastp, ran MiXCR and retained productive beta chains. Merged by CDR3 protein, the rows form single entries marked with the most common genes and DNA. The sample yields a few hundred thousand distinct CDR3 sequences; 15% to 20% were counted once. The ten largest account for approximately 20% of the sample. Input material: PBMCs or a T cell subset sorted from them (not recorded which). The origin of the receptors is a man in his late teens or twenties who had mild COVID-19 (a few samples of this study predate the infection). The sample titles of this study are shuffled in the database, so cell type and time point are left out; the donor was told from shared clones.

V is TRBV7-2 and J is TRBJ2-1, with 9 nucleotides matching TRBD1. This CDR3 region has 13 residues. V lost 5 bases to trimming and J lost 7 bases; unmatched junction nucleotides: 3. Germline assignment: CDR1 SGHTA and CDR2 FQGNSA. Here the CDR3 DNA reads TGTGCCAGCAGCAGGACAGGGGAAAATGAGCAGTTCTTC. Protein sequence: CASSRTGENEQFF.

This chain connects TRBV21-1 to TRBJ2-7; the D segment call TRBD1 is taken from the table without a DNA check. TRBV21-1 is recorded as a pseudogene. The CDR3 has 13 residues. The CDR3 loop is CASGTKNSYEQYF. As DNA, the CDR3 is TGTGCCAGCGGGACAAAAAACTCCTACGAGCAGTACTTC.

Written as DNA, the CDR3 is TGCGCCAGCAGCTTGGAATTGGGGGCGGGGGCCCAGTACTTC. This gives the protein CASSLELGAGAQYF. The chain uses TRBV5-1 and TRBJ2-5; a possible D gene is TRBD2 (7 bases). Trimming removed 0 bases from V and 9 bases from J, with 15 bases in between. Per the germline V gene, CDR1 is SGHRS and CDR2 is YFSETQ. The length of the CDR3 is 14 residues.

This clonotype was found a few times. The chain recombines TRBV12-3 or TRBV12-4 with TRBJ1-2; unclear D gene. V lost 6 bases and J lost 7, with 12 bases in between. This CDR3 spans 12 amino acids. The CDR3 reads CASRLTMGGYTF. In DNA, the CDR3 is TGTGCCAGCAGACTCACTATGGGTGGCTACACCTTC.

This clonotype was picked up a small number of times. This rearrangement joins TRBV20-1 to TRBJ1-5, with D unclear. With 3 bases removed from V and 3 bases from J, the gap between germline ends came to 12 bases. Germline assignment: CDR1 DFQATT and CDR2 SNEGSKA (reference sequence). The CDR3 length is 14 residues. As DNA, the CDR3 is TGCAGTGCTAGGTTCCAGAGCTCCAATCAGCCCCAGCATTTT. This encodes CSARFQSSNQPQHF.

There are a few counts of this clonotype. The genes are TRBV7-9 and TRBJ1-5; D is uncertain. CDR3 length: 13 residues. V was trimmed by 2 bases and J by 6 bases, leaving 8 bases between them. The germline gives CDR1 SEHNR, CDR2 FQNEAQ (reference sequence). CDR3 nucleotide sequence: TGTGCCAGCAGCTTATACTCCGGTCAGCCCCAGCATTTT. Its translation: CASSLYSGQPQHF.

CDR3 sequence (DNA): TGTGCCAGCTCACCACCCGGCCAGCGGGGGGGGAATGAGCAGTTCTTC. Amino acids: CASSPPGQRGGNEQFF. The chain recombines TRBV18 with TRBJ2-1, with 10 bases fitting TRBD2. The germline V gene encodes CDR1 KGHSH and CDR2 LQKENI. This CDR3 has 16 amino acids. The V gene end was trimmed by 0 bases and the J gene end by 7 bases; junction bases not matched to a gene: 6. Full variable domain (rest looked up from reference TRBV18 and TRBJ2-1): NAGVMQNPRHLVRRRGQEARLRCSPMKGHSHVYWYRQLPEEGLKFMVYLQKENIIDESGMPKERFSAEFPKEGPSILRIQQVVRGDSAAYFCASSPPGQRGGNEQFFGPGTRLTVL.

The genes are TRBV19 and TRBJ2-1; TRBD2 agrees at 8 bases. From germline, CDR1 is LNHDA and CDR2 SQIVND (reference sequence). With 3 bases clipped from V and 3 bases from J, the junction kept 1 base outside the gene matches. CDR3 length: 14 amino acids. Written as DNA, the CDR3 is TGTGCCAGTAGTATTAGCGGGGACTACAATGAGCAGTTCTTC. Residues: CASSISGDYNEQFF.

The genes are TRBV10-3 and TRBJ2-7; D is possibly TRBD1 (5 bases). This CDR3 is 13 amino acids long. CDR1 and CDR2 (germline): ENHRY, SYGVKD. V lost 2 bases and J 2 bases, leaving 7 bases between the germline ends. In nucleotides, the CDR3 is TGTGCCATCAGTGAGGACAGAACCTACGAGCAGTACGTC. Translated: CAISEDRTYEQYV.

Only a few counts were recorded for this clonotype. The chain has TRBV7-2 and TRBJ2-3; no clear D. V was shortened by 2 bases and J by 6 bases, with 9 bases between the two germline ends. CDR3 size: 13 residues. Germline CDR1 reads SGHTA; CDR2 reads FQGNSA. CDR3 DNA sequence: TGTGCCAGCAGCTTATGGGTTCGGGATACGCAGTATTTT. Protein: CASSLWVRDTQYF.

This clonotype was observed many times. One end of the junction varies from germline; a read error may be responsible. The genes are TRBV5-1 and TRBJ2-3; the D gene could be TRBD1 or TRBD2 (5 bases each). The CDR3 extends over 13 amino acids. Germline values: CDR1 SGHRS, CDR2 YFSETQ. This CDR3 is CASSEGSTDTQYF. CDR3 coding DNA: TGTGCCAGCAGTGAGGGGAGCACAGATACGCAGTATTTT. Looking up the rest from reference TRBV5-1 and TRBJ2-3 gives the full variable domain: KAGVTQTPRYLIKTRGQQVTLSCSPISGHRSVSWYQQTPGQGLQFLFEYFSETQRNKGNFPGRFSGRQFSNSRSEMNVSTLELGDSALYLCASSEGSTDTQYFGPGTRLTVL.

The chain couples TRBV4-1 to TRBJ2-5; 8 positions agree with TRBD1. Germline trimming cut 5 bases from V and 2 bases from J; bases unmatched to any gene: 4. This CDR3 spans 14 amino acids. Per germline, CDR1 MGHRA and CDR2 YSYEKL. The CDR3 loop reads CASSEYRGQETQYF. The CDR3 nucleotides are TGCGCCAGCAGCGAATACAGGGGGCAAGAGACCCAGTACTTC.

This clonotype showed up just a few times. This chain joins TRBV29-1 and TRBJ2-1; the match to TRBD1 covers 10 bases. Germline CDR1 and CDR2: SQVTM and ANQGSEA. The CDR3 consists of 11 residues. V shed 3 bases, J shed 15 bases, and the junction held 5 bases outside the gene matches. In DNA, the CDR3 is TGCAGCGTTGACGGGGGACAGGGGAGGTTCTTC. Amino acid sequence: CSVDGGQGRFF.

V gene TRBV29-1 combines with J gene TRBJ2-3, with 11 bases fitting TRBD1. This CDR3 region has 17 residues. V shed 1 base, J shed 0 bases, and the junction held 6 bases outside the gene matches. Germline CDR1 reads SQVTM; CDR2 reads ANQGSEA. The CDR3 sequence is CSVEGDRGAASTDTQYF. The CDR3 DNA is TGCAGCGTTGAAGGGGACAGGGGGGCGGCCAGCACAGATACGCAGTATTTT.

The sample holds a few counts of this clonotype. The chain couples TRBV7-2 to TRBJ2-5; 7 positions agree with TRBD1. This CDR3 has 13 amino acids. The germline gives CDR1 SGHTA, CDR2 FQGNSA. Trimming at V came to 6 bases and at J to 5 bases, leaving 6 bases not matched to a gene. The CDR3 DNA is TGTGCCAGCAGGGAAGGGGGCGCGGAGACCCAGTACTTC. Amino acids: CASREGGAETQYF.